This T cell receptor (beta chain) came from a study of cytomegalovirus exposure and HLA in healthy donors. Study-wide background: Among several hundred genotyped donors, roughly 80% fell in the Caucasian-associated ancestry cluster.

Turning to this clone: The antigen is undetermined.

Overall study results and limits: A link between a missense DCLRE1C variant and TCR beta V- and J-gene trimming emerged from a later analysis. It was only CMV serostatus that was available as immune exposure information. The authors listed around 150 TCR beta chains as cytomegalovirus-associated.

The study ran its PCR with 60 Vbeta and 13 Jbeta primers. The repertoire was sequenced with immunoSEQ multiplex PCR; TCRdb's copy has only in-frame clones and lacks some. Of just over 70,000 clones in the sample, 70% to 85% were seen once. The CDR3 totals 21 residues. CDR1 and CDR2 from the germline V gene are SGDLS and YYNGEE. Unmatched junction bases numbered 18, after V lost 4 bases and J lost 1 base. The chain employs TRBV9 and TRBJ1-3, with TRBD1 matching over 12 bases. Sequencing was carried out using PBMCs. The sequence was collected from a human donor in good health. The CDR3 sequence: CASSPRPPGQGAIGSGNTIYF. CDR3 DNA sequence: TGTGCCAGCAGCCCCCGCCCACCGGGACAGGGGGCTATCGGTTCTGGAAACACCATATATTTT.